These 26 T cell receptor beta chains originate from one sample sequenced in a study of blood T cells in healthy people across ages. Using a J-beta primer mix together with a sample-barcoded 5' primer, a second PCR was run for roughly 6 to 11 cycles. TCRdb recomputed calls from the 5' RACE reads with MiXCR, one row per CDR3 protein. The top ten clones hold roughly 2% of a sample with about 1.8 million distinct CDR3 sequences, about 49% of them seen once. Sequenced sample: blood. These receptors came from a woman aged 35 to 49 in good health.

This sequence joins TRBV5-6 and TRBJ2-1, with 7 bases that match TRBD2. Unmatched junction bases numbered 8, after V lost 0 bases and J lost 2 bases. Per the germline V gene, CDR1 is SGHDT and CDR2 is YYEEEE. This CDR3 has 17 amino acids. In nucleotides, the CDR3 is TGTGCCAGCAGCTTGGAAGGGCTAGCGGTGGCCTACAATGAGCAGTTCTTC. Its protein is CASSLEGLAVAYNEQFF.

The CDR3 here is CASSGEGYIQYF. The DNA of the CDR3 is TGTGCCAGCAGTGGAGAGGGGTACATTCAGTACTTC. The gene calls are TRBV2 and TRBJ2-7; D is tentatively TRBD1 or TRBD2 (5 bases each). Gene TRBJ2-4 matches the end of the DNA better, so the J call may be wrong. CDR3 length: 12 residues. Germline V gene data show CDR1 as SNHLY and CDR2 as FYNNEI.

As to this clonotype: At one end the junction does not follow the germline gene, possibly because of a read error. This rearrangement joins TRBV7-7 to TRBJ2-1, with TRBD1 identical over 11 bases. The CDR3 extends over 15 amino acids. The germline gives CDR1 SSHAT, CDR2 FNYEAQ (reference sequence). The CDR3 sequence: CASSLGTGGFNEQFF. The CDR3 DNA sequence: TGTGCTAGCAGCCTTGGGACAGGGGGTTTTAATGAGCAGTTCTTC.

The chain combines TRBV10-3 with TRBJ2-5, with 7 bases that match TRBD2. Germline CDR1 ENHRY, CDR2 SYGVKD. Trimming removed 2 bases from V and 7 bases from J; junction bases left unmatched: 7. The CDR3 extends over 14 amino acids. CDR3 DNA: TGTGCCATCAGTGAGGCGGGGGTTGGGGCGACCCAGTACTTC. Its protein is CAISEAGVGATQYF.

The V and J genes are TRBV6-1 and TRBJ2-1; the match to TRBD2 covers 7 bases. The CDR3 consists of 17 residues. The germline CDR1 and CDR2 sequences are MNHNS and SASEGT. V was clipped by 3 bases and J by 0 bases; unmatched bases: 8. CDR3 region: CASSDMGLLSSYNEQFF. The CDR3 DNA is TGTGCCAGCAGTGATATGGGACTACTAAGCTCCTACAATGAGCAGTTCTTC.

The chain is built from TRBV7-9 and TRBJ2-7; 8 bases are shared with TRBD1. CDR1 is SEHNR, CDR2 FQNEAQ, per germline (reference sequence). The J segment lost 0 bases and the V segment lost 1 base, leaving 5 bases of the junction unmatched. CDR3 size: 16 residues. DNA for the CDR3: TGTGCCAGCAGCTTAGTCCAGGGGGCCCTCTCCTACGAGCAGTACTTC. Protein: CASSLVQGALSYEQYF.

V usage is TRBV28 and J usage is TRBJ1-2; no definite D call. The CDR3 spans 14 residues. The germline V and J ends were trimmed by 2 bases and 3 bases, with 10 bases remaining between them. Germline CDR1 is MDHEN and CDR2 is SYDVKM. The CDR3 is CASSLITTYYGYTF. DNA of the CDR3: TGTGCCAGCAGTTTAATAACAACATACTATGGCTACACCTTC.

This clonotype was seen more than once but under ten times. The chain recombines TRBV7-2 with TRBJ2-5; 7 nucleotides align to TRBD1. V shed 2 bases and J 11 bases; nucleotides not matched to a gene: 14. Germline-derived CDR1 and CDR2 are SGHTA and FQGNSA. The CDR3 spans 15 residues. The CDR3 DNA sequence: TGTGCCAGCAGCTTATGGGGACAGATAAACAATGAGCAGTACTTC. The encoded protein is CASSLWGQINNEQYF.

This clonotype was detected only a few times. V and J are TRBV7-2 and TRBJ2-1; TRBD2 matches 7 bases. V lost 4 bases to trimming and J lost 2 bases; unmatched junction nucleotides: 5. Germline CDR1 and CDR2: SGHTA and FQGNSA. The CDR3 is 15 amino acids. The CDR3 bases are TGTGCCAGCAGCTCGGGACTATCTACCTACAATGAGCAGTTCTTC. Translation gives CASSSGLSTYNEQFF.

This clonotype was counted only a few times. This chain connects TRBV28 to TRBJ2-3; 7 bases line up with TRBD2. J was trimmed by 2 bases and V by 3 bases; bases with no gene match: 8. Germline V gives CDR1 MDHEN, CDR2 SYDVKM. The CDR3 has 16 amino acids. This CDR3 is CASSLTGTTTTDTQYF. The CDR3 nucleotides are TGTGCCAGCAGTTTGACCGGGACTACCACCACAGATACGCAGTATTTT. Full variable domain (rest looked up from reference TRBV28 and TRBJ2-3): DVKVTQSSRYLVKRTGEKVFLECVQDMDHENMFWYRQDPGLGLRLIYFSYDVKMKEKGDIPEGYSVSREKKERFSLILESASTNQTSMYLCASSLTGTTTTDTQYFGPGTRLTVL.

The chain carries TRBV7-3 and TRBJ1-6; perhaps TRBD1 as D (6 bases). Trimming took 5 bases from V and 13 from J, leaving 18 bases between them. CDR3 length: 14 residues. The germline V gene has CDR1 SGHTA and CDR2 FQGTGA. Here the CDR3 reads CASSLDRLSSPLHF. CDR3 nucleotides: TGTGCCAGCAGCCTAGACAGGTTAAGTTCGCCCCTCCACTTT.

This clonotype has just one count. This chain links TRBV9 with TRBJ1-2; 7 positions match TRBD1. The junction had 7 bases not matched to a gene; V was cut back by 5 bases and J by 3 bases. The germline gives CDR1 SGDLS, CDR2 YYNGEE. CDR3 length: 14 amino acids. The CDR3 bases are TGTGCCAGCAGGAACACAGGGGCCCACTATGGCTACACCTTC. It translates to CASRNTGAHYGYTF.

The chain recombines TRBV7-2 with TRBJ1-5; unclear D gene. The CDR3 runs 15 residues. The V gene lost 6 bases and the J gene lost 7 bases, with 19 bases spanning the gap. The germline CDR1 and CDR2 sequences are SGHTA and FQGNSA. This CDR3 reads CASSSSAAREQPQHF. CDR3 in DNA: TGTGCCAGCAGTTCCTCGGCGGCGCGGGAGCAGCCCCAGCATTTT.

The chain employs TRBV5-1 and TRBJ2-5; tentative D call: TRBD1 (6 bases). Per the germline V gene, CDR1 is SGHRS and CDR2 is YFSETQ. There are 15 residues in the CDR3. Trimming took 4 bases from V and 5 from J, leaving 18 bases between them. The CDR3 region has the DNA TGCGCCAGCAGCGTGAACAGGGACGGGCGCGAGACCCAGTACTTC. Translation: CASSVNRDGRETQYF.

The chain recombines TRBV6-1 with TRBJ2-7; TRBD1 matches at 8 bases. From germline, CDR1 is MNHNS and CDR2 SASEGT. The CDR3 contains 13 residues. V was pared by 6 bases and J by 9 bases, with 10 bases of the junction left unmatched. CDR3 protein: CASRGTGVNGQYF. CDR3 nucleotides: TGTGCCAGCAGGGGGACAGGCGTCAATGGGCAGTACTTC.

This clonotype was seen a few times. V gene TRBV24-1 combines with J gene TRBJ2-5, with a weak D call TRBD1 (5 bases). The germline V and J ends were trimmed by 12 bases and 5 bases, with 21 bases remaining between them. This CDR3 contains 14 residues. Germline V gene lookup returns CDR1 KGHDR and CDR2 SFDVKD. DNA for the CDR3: TGTGCCCCCCGCCCACCAGGGTTGCGGGAGACCCAGTACTTC. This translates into CAPRPPGLRETQYF.

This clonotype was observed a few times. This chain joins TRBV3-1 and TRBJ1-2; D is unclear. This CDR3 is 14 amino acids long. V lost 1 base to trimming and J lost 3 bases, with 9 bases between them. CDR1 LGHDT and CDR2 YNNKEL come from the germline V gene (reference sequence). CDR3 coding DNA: TGTGCCAGCAGCCAAGGCGGGTATGACTATGGCTACACCTTC. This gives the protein CASSQGGYDYGYTF.

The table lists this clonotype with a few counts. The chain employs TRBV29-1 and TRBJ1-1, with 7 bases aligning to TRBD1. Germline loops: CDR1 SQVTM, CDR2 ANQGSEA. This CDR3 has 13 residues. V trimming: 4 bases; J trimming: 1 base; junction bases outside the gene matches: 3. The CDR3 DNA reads TGCAGCGTTGTGGGACAGCCGAACACTGAAGCTTTCTTT. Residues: CSVVGQPNTEAFF.

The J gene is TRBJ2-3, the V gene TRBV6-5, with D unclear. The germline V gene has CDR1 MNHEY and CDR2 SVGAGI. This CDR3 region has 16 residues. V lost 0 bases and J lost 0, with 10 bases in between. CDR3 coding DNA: TGTGCCAGCAGTTACTCGAATCCCTCTAGCACAGATACGCAGTATTTT. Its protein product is CASSYSNPSSTDTQYF.

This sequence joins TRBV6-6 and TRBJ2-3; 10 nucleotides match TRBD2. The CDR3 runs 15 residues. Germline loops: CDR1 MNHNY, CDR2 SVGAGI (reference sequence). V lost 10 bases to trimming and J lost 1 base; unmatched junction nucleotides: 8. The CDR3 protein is CAIYSGTSGTDTQYF. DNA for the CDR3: TGTGCCATCTATTCCGGGACTAGCGGCACAGATACGCAGTATTTT.

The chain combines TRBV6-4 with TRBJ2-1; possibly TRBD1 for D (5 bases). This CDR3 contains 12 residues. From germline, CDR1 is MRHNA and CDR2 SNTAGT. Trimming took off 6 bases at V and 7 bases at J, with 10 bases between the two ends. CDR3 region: CASRVSGNEQFF. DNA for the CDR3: TGTGCCAGCAGGGTGTCAGGGAATGAGCAGTTCTTC.

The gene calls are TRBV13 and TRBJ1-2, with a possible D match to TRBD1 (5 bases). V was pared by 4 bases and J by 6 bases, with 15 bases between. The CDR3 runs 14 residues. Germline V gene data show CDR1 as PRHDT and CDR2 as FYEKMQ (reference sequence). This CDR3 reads CASSSPAGIDGYTF. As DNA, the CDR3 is TGTGCCAGCAGCTCCCCGGCAGGGATAGATGGCTACACCTTC. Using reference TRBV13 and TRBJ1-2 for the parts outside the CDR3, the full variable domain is AAGVIQSPRHLIKEKRETATLKCYPIPRHDTVYWYQQGPGQDPQFLISFYEKMQSDKGSIPDRFSAQQFSDYHSELNMSSLELGDSALYFCASSSPAGIDGYTFGSGTRLTVV.

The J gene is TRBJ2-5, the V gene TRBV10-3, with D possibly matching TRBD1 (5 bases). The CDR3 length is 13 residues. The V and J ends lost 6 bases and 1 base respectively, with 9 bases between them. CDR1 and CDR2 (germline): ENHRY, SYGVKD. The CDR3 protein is CAISPTAQETQYF. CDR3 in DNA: TGTGCCATCAGCCCGACAGCCCAAGAGACCCAGTACTTC.

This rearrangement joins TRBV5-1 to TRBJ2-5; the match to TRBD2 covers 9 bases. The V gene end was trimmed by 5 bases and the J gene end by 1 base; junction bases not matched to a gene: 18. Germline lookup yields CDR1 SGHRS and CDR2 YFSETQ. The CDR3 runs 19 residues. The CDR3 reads CASRPSWLAGAGSQETQYF. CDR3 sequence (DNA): TGCGCCAGCAGACCTTCGTGGTTAGCGGGGGCTGGATCCCAAGAGACCCAGTACTTC.

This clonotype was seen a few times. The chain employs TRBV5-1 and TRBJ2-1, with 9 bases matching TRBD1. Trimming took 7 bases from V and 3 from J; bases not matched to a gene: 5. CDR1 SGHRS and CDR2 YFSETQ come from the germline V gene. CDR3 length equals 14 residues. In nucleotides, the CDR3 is TGCGCCAGCGAATCGGGACAGGGCTACAATGAGCAGTTCTTC. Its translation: CASESGQGYNEQFF.

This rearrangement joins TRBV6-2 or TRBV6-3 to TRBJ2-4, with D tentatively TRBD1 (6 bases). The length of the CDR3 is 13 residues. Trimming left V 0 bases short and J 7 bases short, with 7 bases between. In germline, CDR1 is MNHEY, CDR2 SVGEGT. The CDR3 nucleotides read TGTGCCAGCAGTTACTCCGACAGGAACATTCAGTACTTC. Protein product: CASSYSDRNIQYF.